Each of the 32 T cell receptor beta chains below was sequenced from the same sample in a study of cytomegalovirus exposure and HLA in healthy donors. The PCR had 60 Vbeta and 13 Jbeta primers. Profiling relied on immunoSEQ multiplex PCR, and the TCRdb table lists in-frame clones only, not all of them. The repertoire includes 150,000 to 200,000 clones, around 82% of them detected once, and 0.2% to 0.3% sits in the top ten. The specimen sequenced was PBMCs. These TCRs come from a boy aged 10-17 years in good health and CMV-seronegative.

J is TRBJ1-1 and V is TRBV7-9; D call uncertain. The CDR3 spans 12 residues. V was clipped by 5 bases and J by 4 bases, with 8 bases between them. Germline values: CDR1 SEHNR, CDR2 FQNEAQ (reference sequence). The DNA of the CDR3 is TGTGCCAGCAGCCTCGGGGTCACTGAAGCTTTCTTT. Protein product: CASSLGVTEAFF.

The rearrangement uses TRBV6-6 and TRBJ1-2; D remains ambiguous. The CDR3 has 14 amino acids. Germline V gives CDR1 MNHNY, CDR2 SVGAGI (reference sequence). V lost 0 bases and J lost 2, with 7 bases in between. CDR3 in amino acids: CASSYSTENYGYTF. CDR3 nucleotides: TGTGCCAGCAGTTACTCTACAGAAAACTATGGCTACACCTTC.

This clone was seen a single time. CDR3 sequence: CASAIGGQGAWQPQHF. Written as DNA, the CDR3 is TGTGCCAGCGCCATAGGGGGACAGGGGGCATGGCAGCCCCAGCATTTT. The V gene is TRBV28, the J gene TRBJ1-5; 12 positions match TRBD1. V trimming: 8 bases; J trimming: 7 bases; junction bases outside the gene matches: 12. The CDR3 has 16 residues. The germline V gene encodes CDR1 MDHEN and CDR2 SYDVKM.

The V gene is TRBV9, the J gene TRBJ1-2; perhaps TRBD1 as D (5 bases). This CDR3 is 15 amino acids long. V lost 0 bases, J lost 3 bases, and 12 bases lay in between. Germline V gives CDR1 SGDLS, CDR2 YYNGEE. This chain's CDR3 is CASSVEGYPDYGYTF. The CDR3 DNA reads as TGTGCCAGCAGCGTAGAGGGGTATCCGGACTATGGCTACACCTTC.

Here the CDR3 reads CASSSGGETQYF. CDR3 in DNA: TGCGCCAGCAGCTCGGGGGGGGAGACCCAGTACTTC. The chain is built from TRBV5-1 and TRBJ2-5; 8 nucleotides agree with TRBD2. The CDR3 sequence is 12 residues long. V shed 3 bases, J shed 5 bases, and the junction held 0 bases outside the gene matches. CDR1 SGHRS and CDR2 YFSETQ come from the germline V gene.

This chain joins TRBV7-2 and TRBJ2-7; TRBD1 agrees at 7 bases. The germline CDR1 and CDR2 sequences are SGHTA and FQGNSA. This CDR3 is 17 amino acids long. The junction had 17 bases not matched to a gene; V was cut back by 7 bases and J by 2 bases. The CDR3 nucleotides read TGTGCCAGCATCAAGGCCCGTGAAGGGGGCATCGCCTACGAGCAGTACTTC. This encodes CASIKAREGGIAYEQYF.

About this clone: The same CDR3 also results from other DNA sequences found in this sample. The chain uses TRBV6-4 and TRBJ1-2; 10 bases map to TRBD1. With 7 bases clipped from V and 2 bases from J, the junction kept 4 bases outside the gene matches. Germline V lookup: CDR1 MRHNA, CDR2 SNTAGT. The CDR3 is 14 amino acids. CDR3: CASKPGQGNYGYTF. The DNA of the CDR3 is TGTGCCAGCAAACCGGGACAGGGGAACTATGGCTACACCTTC.

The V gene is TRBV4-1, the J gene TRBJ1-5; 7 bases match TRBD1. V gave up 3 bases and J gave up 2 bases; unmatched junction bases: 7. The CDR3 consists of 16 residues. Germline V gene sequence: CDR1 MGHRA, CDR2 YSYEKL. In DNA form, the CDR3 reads TGCGCCAGCAGCCAGGGGTCAGACAGGGGCAATCAGCCCCAGCATTTT. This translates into CASSQGSDRGNQPQHF.

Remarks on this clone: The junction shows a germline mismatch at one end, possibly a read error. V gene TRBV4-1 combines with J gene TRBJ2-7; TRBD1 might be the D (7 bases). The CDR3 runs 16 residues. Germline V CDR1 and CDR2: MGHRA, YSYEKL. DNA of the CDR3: TGCACCAGCAGCCAGGAGGGACAGACCGCCACCTACGAGCAGTACTTC. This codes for CTSSQEGQTATYEQYF.

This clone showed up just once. CDR3 DNA sequence: TGTGCCAGCAGCGTACTGGCAGGCTGGGACTATGGCTACACCTTC. The encoded protein is CASSVLAGWDYGYTF. The rearrangement uses TRBV9 and TRBJ1-2, with D hard to call. The length of the CDR3 is 15 residues. Looked up from germline, CDR1 is SGDLS and CDR2 is YYNGEE. Trimming removed 1 base from V and 3 bases from J, with 13 bases in between. Combining the CDR3 with reference TRBV9 and TRBJ1-2 gives the whole variable domain DSGVTQTPKHLITATGQRVTLRCSPRSGDLSVYWYQQSLDQGLQFLIQYYNGEERAKGNILERFSAQQFPDLHSELNLSSLELGDSALYFCASSVLAGWDYGYTFGSGTRLTVV.

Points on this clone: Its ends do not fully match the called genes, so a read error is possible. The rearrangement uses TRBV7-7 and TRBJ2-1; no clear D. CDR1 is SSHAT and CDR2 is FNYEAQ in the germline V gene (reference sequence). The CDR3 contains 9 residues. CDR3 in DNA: TGTGCTAGCAGCCAGAAGCAGTTCTTC. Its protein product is CASSQKQFF. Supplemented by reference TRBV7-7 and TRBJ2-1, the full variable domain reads GAGVSQSPRYKVTKRGQDVTLRCDPISSHATLYWYQQALGQGPEFLTYFNYEAQPDKSGLPSDRFSAERPEGSISTLTIQRTEQRDSAMYRCASSQKQFFGPGTRLTVL.

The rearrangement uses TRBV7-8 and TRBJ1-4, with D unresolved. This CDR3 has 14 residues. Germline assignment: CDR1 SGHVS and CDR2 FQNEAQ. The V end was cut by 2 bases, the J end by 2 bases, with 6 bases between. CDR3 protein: CASSLRETNEKLFF. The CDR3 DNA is TGTGCCAGCAGCTTACGCGAGACTAATGAAAAACTGTTTTTT.

Here the CDR3 reads CASSLGGGKGYEQYF. CDR3 DNA: TGTGCCAGCAGCTTGGGGGGGGGCAAGGGATACGAGCAGTACTTC. J is TRBJ2-7 and V is TRBV7-3; perhaps TRBD2 as D (7 bases). CDR1 and CDR2 (germline): SGHTA, FQGTGA. The CDR3 spans 15 residues. V was shortened by 3 bases and J by 4 bases, with 16 bases between the two germline ends.

CDR3 nucleotides: TGTGCCAGCAGCGTAGAGGGAGGGGTGCAGTATTTT. It yields the protein CASSVEGGVQYF. V usage is TRBV9 and J usage is TRBJ2-3; TRBD2 matches 7 bases. V shed 0 bases, J shed 11 bases, and the junction held 3 bases outside the gene matches. The CDR3 is 12 residues long. CDR1 and CDR2 (germline): SGDLS, YYNGEE. Full variable domain (missing parts from reference TRBV9 and TRBJ2-3): DSGVTQTPKHLITATGQRVTLRCSPRSGDLSVYWYQQSLDQGLQFLIQYYNGEERAKGNILERFSAQQFPDLHSELNLSSLELGDSALYFCASSVEGGVQYFGPGTRLTVL.

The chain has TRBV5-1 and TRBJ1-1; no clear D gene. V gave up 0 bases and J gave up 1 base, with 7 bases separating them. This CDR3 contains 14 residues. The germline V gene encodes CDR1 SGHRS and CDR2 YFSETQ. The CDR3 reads CASSLGQENTEAFF. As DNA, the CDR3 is TGCGCCAGCAGCTTGGGGCAGGAGAACACTGAAGCTTTCTTT.

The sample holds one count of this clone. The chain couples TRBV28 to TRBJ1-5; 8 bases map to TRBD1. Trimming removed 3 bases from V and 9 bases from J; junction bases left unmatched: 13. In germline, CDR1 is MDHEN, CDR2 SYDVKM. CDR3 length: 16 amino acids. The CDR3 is CASSFQWDRSSWPQHF. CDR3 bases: TGTGCCAGCAGTTTCCAGTGGGACAGGTCATCATGGCCCCAGCATTTT. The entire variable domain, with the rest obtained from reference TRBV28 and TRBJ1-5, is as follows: DVKVTQSSRYLVKRTGEKVFLECVQDMDHENMFWYRQDPGLGLRLIYFSYDVKMKEKGDIPEGYSVSREKKERFSLILESASTNQTSMYLCASSFQWDRSSWPQHFGDGTRLSIL.

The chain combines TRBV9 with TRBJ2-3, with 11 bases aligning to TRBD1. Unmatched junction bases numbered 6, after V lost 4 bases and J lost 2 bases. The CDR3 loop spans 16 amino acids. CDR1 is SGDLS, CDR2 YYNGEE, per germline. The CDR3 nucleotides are TGTGCCAGCAGCCATCGGACAGGGGGCGTCACAGATACGCAGTATTTT. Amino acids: CASSHRTGGVTDTQYF.

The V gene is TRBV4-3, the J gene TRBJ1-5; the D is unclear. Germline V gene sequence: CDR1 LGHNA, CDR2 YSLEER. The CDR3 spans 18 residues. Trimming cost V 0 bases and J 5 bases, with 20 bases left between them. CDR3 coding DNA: TGCGCCAGCAGCCAAGATGTCGAAGTCAGAGGGCGTCATCAGCCCCAGCATTTT. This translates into CASSQDVEVRGRHQPQHF.

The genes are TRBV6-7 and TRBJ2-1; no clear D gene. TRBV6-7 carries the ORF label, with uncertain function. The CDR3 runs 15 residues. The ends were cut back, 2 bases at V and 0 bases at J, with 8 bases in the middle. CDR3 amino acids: CASSYTPSSYNEQFF. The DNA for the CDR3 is TGTGCCAGCAGTTACACACCAAGCTCCTACAATGAGCAGTTCTTC.

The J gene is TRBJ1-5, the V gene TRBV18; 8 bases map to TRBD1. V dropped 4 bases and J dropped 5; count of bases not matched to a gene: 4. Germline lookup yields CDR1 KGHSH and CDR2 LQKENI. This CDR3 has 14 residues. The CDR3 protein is CASSRTGPDQPQHF. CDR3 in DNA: TGTGCCAGCTCACGGACAGGGCCGGATCAGCCCCAGCATTTT.

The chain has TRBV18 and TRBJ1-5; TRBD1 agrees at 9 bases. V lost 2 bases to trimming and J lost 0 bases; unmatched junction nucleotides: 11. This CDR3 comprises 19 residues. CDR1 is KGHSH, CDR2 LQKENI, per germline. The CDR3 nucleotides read TGTGCCAGCTCACCAGGATTCCGACAGGGGGTCGGTAGCAATCAGCCCCAGCATTTT. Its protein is CASSPGFRQGVGSNQPQHF.

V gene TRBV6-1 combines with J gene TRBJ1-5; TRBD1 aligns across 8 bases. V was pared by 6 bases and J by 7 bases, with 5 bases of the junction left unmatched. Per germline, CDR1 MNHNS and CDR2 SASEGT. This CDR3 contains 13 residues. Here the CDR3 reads CASRGTGGQPQHF. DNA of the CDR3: TGTGCCAGCAGGGGGACAGGCGGGCAGCCCCAGCATTTT.

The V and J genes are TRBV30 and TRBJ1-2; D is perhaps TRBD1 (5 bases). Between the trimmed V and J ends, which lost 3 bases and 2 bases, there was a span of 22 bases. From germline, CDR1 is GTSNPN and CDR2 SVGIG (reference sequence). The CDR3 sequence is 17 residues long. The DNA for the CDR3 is TGTGCCTGGAGGCCCCCGGGGGAGAGCCTATCCAACTATGGCTACACCTTC. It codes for CAWRPPGESLSNYGYTF.

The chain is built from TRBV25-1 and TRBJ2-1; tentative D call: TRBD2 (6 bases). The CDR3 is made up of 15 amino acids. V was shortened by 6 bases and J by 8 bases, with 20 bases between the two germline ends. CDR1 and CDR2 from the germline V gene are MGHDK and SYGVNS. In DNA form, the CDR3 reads TGTGCCAGCAGGGATGATCGCGGGAAGGTGGATGAGCAGTTCTTC. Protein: CASRDDRGKVDEQFF. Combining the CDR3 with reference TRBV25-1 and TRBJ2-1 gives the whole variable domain EADIYQTPRYLVIGTGKKITLECSQTMGHDKMYWYQQDPGMELHLIHYSYGVNSTEKGDLSSESTVSRIRTEHFPLTLESARPSHTSQYLCASRDDRGKVDEQFFGPGTRLTVL.

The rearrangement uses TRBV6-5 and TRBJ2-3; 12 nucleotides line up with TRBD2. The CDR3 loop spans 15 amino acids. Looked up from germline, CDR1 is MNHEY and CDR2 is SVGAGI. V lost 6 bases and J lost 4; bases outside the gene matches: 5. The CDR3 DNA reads TGTGCCAGCAGCCCCCTAGCGGGAGGGCCAGATACGCAGTATTTT. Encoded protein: CASSPLAGGPDTQYF.

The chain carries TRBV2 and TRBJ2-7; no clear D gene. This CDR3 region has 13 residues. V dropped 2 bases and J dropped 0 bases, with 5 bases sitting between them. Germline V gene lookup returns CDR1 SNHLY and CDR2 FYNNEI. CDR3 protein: CASSERSSYEQYF. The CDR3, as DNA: TGTGCCAGCAGTGAACGGAGCTCCTACGAGCAGTACTTC.

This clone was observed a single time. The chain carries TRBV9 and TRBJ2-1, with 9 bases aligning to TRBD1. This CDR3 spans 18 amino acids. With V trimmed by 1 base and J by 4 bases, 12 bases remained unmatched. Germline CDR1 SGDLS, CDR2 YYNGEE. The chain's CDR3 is CASSVREVGTGFYNEQFF. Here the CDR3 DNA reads TGTGCCAGCAGCGTAAGGGAGGTTGGGACAGGGTTTTACAATGAGCAGTTCTTC.

CDR3 DNA sequence: TGTGCCAGCAGTTTGGGCTTCAATCAGCCCCAGCATTTT. Translation gives CASSLGFNQPQHF. J is TRBJ1-5 and V is TRBV27; unclear D gene. V lost 3 bases and J lost 3, with 6 bases in between. The CDR3 sequence is 13 residues long. Germline V lookup: CDR1 MNHEY, CDR2 SMNVEV (reference sequence).

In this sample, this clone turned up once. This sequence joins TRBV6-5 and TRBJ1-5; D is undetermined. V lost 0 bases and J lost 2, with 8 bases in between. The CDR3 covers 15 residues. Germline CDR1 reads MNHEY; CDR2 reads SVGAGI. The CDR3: CASSYSSRGNQPQHF. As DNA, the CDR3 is TGTGCCAGCAGTTACTCGTCCCGCGGCAATCAGCCCCAGCATTTT.

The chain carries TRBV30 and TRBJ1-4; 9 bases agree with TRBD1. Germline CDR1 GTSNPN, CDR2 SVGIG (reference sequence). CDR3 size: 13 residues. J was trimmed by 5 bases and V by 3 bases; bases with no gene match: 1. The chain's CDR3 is CAWRGTGNEKLFF. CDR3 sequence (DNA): TGTGCCTGGAGGGGGACAGGGAATGAAAAACTGTTTTTT.

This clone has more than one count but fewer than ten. The CDR3 loop reads CASSASSGVETQYF. CDR3 DNA sequence: TGTGCCAGTAGTGCCTCTAGCGGGGTAGAGACCCAGTACTTC. The chain couples TRBV19 to TRBJ2-5; 9 positions agree with TRBD2. This CDR3 has 14 residues. Unmatched junction bases numbered 5, after V lost 5 bases and J lost 4 bases. The germline V gene encodes CDR1 LNHDA and CDR2 SQIVND (reference sequence). The full variable domain, rest sourced from reference TRBV19 and TRBJ2-5, is DGGITQSPKYLFRKEGQNVTLSCEQNLNHDAMYWYRQDPGQGLRLIYYSQIVNDFQKGDIAEGYSVSREKKESFPLTVTSAQKNPTAFYLCASSASSGVETQYFGPGTRLLVL.

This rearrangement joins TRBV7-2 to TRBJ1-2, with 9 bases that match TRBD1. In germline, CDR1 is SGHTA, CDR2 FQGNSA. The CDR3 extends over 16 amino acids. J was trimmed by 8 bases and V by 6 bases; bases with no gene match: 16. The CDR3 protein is CASSPHPPGTGNGYTF. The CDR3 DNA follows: TGTGCCAGCAGTCCTCATCCACCCGGGACAGGGAACGGCTACACCTTC.